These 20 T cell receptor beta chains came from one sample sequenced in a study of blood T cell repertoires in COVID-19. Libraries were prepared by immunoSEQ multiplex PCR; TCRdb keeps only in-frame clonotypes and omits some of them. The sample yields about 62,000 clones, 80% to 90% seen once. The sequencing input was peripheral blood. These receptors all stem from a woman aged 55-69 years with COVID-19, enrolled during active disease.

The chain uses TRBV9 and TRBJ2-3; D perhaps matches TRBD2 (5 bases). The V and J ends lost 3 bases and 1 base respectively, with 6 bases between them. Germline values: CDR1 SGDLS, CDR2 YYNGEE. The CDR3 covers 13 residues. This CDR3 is CASSGRGTDTQYF. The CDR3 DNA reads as TGTGCCAGCAGCGGGCGGGGCACAGATACGCAGTATTTT.

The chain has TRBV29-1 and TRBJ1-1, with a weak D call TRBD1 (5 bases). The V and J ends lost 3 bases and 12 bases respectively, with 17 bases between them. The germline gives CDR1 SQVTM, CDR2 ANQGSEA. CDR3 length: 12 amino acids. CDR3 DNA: TGCAGCGTTGAGGGCGGGACGTTGGAAACTTTCTTT. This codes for CSVEGGTLETFF.

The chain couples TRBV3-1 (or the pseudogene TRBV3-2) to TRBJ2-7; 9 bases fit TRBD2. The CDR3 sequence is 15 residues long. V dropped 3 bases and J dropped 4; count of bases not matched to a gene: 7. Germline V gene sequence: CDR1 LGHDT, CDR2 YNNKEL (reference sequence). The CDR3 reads CASSHMTSGSYEQYF. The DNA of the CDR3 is TGTGCCAGCAGCCACATGACTAGCGGCTCTTACGAGCAGTACTTC.

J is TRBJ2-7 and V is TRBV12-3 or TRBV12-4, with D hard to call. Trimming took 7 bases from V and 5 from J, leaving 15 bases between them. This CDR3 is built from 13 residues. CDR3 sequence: CASTLGSPDEQYF. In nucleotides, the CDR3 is TGTGCCAGCACCCTGGGTAGCCCGGACGAGCAGTACTTC.

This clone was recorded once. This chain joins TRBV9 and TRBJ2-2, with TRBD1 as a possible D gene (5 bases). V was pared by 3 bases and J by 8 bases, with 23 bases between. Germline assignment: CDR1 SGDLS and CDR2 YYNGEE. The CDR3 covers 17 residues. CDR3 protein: CASSAQGNGVLNGELFF. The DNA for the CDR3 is TGTGCCAGCAGCGCCCAGGGAAACGGAGTATTAAATGGGGAGCTGTTTTTT. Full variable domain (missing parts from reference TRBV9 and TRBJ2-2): DSGVTQTPKHLITATGQRVTLRCSPRSGDLSVYWYQQSLDQGLQFLIQYYNGEERAKGNILERFSAQQFPDLHSELNLSSLELGDSALYFCASSAQGNGVLNGELFFGEGSRLTVL.

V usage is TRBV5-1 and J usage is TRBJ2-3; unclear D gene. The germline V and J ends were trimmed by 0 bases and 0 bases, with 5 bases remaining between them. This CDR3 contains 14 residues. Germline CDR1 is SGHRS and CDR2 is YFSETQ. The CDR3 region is CASSLASSTDTQYF. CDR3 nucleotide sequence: TGCGCCAGCAGCTTGGCATCCAGCACAGATACGCAGTATTTT.

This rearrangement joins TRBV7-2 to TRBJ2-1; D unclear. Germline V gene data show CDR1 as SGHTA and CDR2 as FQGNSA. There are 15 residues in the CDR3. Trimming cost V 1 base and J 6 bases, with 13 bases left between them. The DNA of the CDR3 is TGTGCCAGCAGCTTAGAACAGCTTAAGATCAATGAGCAGTTCTTC. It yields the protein CASSLEQLKINEQFF.

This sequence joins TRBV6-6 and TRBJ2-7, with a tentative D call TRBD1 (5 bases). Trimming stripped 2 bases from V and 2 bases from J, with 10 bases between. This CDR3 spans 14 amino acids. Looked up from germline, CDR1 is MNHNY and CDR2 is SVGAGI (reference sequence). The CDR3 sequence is CASSYEDTTYEQYF. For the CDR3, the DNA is TGTGCCAGCAGTTACGAGGACACAACCTACGAGCAGTACTTC.

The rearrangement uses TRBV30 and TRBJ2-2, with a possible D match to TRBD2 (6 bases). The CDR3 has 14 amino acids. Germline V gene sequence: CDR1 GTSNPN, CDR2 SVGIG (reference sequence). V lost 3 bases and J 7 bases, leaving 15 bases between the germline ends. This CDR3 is CAWSGGILGGELFF. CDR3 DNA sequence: TGTGCCTGGAGCGGCGGGATCTTAGGCGGGGAGCTGTTTTTT.

The CDR3 bases are TGCGCCAGCGCCGAACAGGGGGCGCGGAACACCGGGGAGCTGTTTTTT. This sequence encodes CASAEQGARNTGELFF. This rearrangement joins TRBV5-1 to TRBJ2-2; 9 bases match TRBD1. The trim removed 7 bases at V and 1 base at J, leaving 8 bases unmatched. Germline CDR1 SGHRS, CDR2 YFSETQ. The CDR3 runs 16 residues.

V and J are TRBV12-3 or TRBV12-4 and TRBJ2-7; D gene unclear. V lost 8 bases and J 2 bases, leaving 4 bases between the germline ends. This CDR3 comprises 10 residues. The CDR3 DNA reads TGTGCCAGCGGCACCTACGAGCAGTACTTC. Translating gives CASGTYEQYF.

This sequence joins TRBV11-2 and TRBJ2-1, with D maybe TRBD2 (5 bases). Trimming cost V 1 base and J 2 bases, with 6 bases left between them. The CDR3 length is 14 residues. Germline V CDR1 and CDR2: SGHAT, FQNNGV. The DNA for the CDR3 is TGTGCCAGCAGCTTAGTAGCGCCCTACAATGAGCAGTTCTTC. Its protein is CASSLVAPYNEQFF.

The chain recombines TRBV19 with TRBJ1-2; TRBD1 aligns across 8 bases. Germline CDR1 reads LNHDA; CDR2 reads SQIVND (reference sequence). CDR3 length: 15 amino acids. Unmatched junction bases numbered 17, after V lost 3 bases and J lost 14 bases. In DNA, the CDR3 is TGTGCCAGTAGTATCCCACAGGGGGGAAATATGGCTAGGACCTTC. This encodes CASSIPQGGNMARTF.

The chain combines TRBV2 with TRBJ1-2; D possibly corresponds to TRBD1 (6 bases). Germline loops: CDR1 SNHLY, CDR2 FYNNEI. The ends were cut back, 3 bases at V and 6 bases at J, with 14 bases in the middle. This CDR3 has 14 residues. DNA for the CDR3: TGTGCCAGCAGTGAGCCAGGGGAACATGATGGCTACACCTTC. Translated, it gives CASSEPGEHDGYTF.

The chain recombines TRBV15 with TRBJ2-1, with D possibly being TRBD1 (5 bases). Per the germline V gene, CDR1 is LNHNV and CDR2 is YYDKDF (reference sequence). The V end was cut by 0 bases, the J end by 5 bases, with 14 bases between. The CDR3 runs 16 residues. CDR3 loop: CATSRESRVRNNEQFF. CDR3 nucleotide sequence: TGTGCCACCAGCAGAGAGAGCAGGGTCAGAAACAATGAGCAGTTCTTC.

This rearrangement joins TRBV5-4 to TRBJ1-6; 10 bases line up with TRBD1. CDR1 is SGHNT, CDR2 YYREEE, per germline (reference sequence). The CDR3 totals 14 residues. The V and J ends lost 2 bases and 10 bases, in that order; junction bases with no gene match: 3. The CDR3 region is CASSLGTGESPLHF. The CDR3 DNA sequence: TGTGCCAGCAGCTTAGGGACAGGGGAATCACCCCTCCACTTT.

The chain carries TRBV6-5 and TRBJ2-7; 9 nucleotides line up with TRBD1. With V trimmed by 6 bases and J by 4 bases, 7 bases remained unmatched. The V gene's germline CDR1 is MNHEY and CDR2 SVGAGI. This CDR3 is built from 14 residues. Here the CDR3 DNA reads TGTGCCAGCAGCTCCGGGACAGGGCCTTACGAGCAGTACTTC. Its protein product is CASSSGTGPYEQYF.

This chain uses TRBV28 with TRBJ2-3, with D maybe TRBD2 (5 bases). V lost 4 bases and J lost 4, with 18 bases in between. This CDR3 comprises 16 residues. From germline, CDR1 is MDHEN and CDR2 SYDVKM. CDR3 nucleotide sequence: TGTGCCAGCAGTTCTCTCCCGGGGAGTATCGCAGATACGCAGTATTTT. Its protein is CASSSLPGSIADTQYF. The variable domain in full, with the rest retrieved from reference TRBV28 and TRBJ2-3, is DVKVTQSSRYLVKRTGEKVFLECVQDMDHENMFWYRQDPGLGLRLIYFSYDVKMKEKGDIPEGYSVSREKKERFSLILESASTNQTSMYLCASSSLPGSIADTQYFGPGTRLTVL.

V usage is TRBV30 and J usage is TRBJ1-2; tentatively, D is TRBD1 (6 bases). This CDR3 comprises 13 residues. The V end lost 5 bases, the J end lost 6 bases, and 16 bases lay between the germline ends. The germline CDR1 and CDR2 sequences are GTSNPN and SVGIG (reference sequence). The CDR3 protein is CAWGPTGFDGYTF. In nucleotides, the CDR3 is TGTGCCTGGGGTCCTACAGGGTTCGATGGCTACACCTTC.

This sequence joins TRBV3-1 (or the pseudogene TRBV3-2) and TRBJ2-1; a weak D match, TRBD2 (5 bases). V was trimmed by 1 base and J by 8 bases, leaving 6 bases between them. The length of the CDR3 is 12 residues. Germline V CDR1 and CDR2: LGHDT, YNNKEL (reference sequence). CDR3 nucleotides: TGTGCCAGCAGCCAAGTCGGGGATGAGCAGTTCTTC. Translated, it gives CASSQVGDEQFF.